Sequencing of this TCR beta chain was carried out in a study of blood T cell repertoires in COVID-19. As for the study in general: T cells, B-cell-depleted T cells, or PBMCs supplied cDNA or gDNA.

Trimming pared 10 bases from V and 5 bases from J, leaving 17 bases between. The germline V gene encodes CDR1 SGHTA and CDR2 FQGNSA. The CDR3 extends over 13 amino acids. Clones were sequenced by immunoSEQ multiplex PCR, and TCRdb holds only the in-frame ones, with some missing. Among about 140,000 clones listed, less than 80% were seen once. The chain has TRBV7-2 and TRBJ1-1; tentatively, D is TRBD1 (5 bases). Specimen: peripheral blood. The TCR originated in a man aged 55-75 years with acute or convalescent COVID-19. CDR3 nucleotide sequence: TGTGCCACCAACTGGGGGGTCGGGACTGAAGCTTTCTTT. It codes for CATNWGVGTEAFF.